This is a list of T cell receptor beta chains from one sample in a study of early stage breast cancer tumors. Only in-frame clones appear in the TCRdb table, and some are missing; sequencing was by immunoSEQ multiplex PCR. Seen here are about 72,000 clones, 79% observed once, and the top ten hold 3.5%. Sequenced: blood. All receptors derive from a person between 60 and 69 years old with breast cancer. The CDR3 runs from the conserved cysteine through the conserved F or W. Each record gives: clone size, J gene, D gene, V gene, CDR3 protein, CDR3 DNA. D genes are given only for firm matches. Clone size, where shown, is once, few, many, or a class for clones that have expanded.

clone size: NA
J gene: TRBJ2-7
D gene: NA
V gene: TRBV7-2
CDR3 protein: CASEGDEQYF
CDR3 DNA: TGTGCCAGCGAGGGGGACGAGCAGTACTTC

clone size: NA
J gene: TRBJ1-2
D gene: NA
V gene: TRBV7-2
CDR3 protein: CASSSRRGTYGYTF
CDR3 DNA: TGTGCCAGCAGCTCAAGGAGAGGAACCTATGGCTACACCTTC

clone size: NA
J gene: TRBJ2-7
D gene: TRBD2
V gene: TRBV6-5
CDR3 protein: CASIGGLAPSYEQYF
CDR3 DNA: TGTGCCAGCATTGGAGGACTAGCCCCTTCCTACGAGCAGTACTTC

clone size: NA
J gene: TRBJ2-1
D gene: NA
V gene: TRBV14
CDR3 protein: CASSQEGSKRFF
CDR3 DNA: TGTGCCAGCAGCCAAGAGGGCTCGAAAAGGTTCTTC

clone size: NA
J gene: TRBJ1-1
D gene: TRBD1
V gene: TRBV5-6
CDR3 protein: CASSPPSQGVYTEAFF
CDR3 DNA: TGTGCCAGCAGCCCGCCCTCCCAGGGGGTCTACACTGAAGCTTTCTTT

clone size: NA
J gene: TRBJ2-2
D gene: TRBD2
V gene: TRBV19
CDR3 protein: CASTSRGGFDGELFF
CDR3 DNA: TGTGCCAGTACGAGCCGGGGGGGGTTTGACGGGGAGCTGTTTTTT

clone size: few
J gene: TRBJ1-1
D gene: NA
V gene: TRBV5-4
CDR3 protein: CASLSATEAFF
CDR3 DNA: TGTGCCAGCCTTAGCGCCACTGAAGCTTTCTTT

clone size: few
J gene: TRBJ2-7
D gene: NA
V gene: TRBV29-1
CDR3 protein: CSVLPTAAYEQYF
CDR3 DNA: TGCAGCGTTCTCCCGACAGCGGCCTACGAGCAGTACTTC

clone size: NA
J gene: TRBJ1-6
D gene: NA
V gene: TRBV27
CDR3 protein: CASSLGTRNSPLHF
CDR3 DNA: TGTGCCAGCAGTTTAGGGACTCGGAATTCACCCCTCCACTTT

clone size: few
J gene: TRBJ2-7
D gene: NA
V gene: TRBV7-9
CDR3 protein: CASSLAPAGQYF
CDR3 DNA: TGTGCCAGCAGCTTAGCGCCTGCCGGGCAGTACTTC

clone size: NA
J gene: TRBJ1-5
D gene: NA
V gene: TRBV28
CDR3 protein: CATGTDQPQHF
CDR3 DNA: TGTGCCACCGGTACAGATCAGCCCCAGCATTTT

clone size: NA
J gene: TRBJ1-1
D gene: NA
V gene: TRBV7-3
CDR3 protein: CASSLTNQQNTEAFF
CDR3 DNA: TGTGCCAGCAGCTTAACGAATCAGCAGAACACTGAAGCTTTCTTT

clone size: NA
J gene: TRBJ2-7
D gene: TRBD1
V gene: TRBV27
CDR3 protein: CASGGQGLNEQYF
CDR3 DNA: TGTGCCAGCGGTGGACAGGGGCTTAACGAGCAGTACTTC

clone size: NA
J gene: TRBJ2-1
D gene: TRBD1
V gene: TRBV28
CDR3 protein: CASRHDRGSYNEQFF
CDR3 DNA: TGTGCCAGCAGACATGACAGGGGAAGCTACAATGAGCAGTTCTTC

clone size: NA
J gene: TRBJ1-5
D gene: NA
V gene: TRBV19
CDR3 protein: CASMGDHSNQPQHF
CDR3 DNA: TGTGCCAGTATGGGGGACCATAGCAATCAGCCCCAGCATTTT

clone size: few
J gene: TRBJ1-5
D gene: TRBD1
V gene: TRBV28
CDR3 protein: CASGGTGGHQPQHF
CDR3 DNA: TGTGCCAGCGGAGGCACAGGGGGCCATCAGCCCCAGCATTTT

clone size: NA
J gene: TRBJ1-4
D gene: TRBD1
V gene: TRBV4-2
CDR3 protein: CASSYRDREIEKLFF
CDR3 DNA: TGTGCCAGCAGCTACCGGGACAGGGAAATTGAAAAACTGTTTTTT

clone size: NA
J gene: TRBJ2-6
D gene: NA
V gene: TRBV5-5
CDR3 protein: CASSLGGPNSGANVLTF
CDR3 DNA: TGTGCCAGCAGCTTGGGGGGGCCCAACTCTGGGGCCAACGTCCTGACTTTC

clone size: NA
J gene: TRBJ2-4
D gene: TRBD2
V gene: TRBV5-8
CDR3 protein: CASSLGSGGAKNIQYF
CDR3 DNA: TGTGCCAGCAGCTTGGGTAGCGGGGGTGCCAAAAACATTCAGTACTTC

clone size: once
J gene: TRBJ1-1
D gene: NA
V gene: TRBV6-1
CDR3 protein: CASSEVVGDTEAFF
CDR3 DNA: TGTGCCAGCAGTGAAGTGGTGGGCGACACTGAAGCTTTCTTT

clone size: NA
J gene: TRBJ2-2
D gene: NA
V gene: TRBV6-6
CDR3 protein: CASGAGLNTGELFF
CDR3 DNA: TGTGCCAGCGGGGCGGGACTGAACACCGGGGAGCTGTTTTTT

clone size: NA
J gene: TRBJ2-1
D gene: NA
V gene: TRBV29-1
CDR3 protein: CSVGTASSYNEQFF
CDR3 DNA: TGCAGCGTCGGGACGGCAAGCTCCTACAATGAGCAGTTCTTC

clone size: NA
J gene: TRBJ2-2
D gene: NA
V gene: TRBV29-1
CDR3 protein: CSVLIGGTGELFF
CDR3 DNA: TGCAGCGTCCTGATCGGGGGTACCGGGGAGCTGTTTTTT

clone size: NA
J gene: TRBJ1-1
D gene: NA
V gene: TRBV2
CDR3 protein: CAAATDRQPFF
CDR3 DNA: TGTGCCGCAGCAACGGACAGACAACCTTTCTTT

clone size: once
J gene: TRBJ1-6
D gene: NA
V gene: TRBV14
CDR3 protein: CASSQSEMGSPLHF
CDR3 DNA: TGTGCCAGCAGCCAGTCGGAGATGGGCTCACCCCTCCACTTT

clone size: few
J gene: TRBJ1-5
D gene: NA
V gene: TRBV4-1
CDR3 protein: CASSQDLWLPQHF
CDR3 DNA: TGCGCCAGCAGCCAAGATCTGTGGCTGCCCCAGCATTTT

clone size: once
J gene: TRBJ2-5
D gene: NA
V gene: TRBV27
CDR3 protein: CASSPLPDLKTQYF
CDR3 DNA: TGTGCCAGCAGTCCATTACCGGACCTAAAGACCCAGTACTTC

clone size: NA
J gene: TRBJ2-5
D gene: TRBD2
V gene: TRBV7-2
CDR3 protein: CASSQLAGQETQYF
CDR3 DNA: TGTGCCAGCAGCCAACTAGCGGGCCAAGAGACCCAGTACTTC

clone size: NA
J gene: TRBJ2-2
D gene: NA
V gene: TRBV6-5
CDR3 protein: CASTGNPTNTGELFF
CDR3 DNA: TGTGCCAGCACAGGGAATCCGACCAACACCGGGGAGCTGTTTTTT

clone size: NA
J gene: TRBJ1-4
D gene: NA
V gene: TRBV5-4
CDR3 protein: CASSVQATNEKLFF
CDR3 DNA: TGTGCCAGCAGCGTACAAGCAACTAATGAAAAACTGTTTTTT

clone size: NA
J gene: TRBJ2-1
D gene: TRBD1
V gene: TRBV5-1
CDR3 protein: CASSTGQASYNEQFF
CDR3 DNA: TGCGCCAGCAGCACGGGACAGGCCTCCTACAATGAGCAGTTCTTC

clone size: NA
J gene: TRBJ2-5
D gene: NA
V gene: TRBV4-2
CDR3 protein: CASRDVETQYF
CDR3 DNA: TGTGCCAGCAGGGACGTTGAGACCCAGTACTTC